This T cell receptor (beta chain) emerged from a study of OX40 agonist ivuxolimab in advanced cancers. As for the study more broadly: The costimulatory receptor OX40 (CD134) was targeted by ivuxolimab, a fully human IgG2 agonistic monoclonal antibody. Intravenous ivuxolimab was administered to patients every 2 weeks at six dose levels: 0.01, 0.1, 0.3, 1.5, 3 and 10 mg/kg. Patients were allowed to have had prior anti-PD-1, anti-PD-L1 or anti-CTLA-4 therapy, and less than 45% of the dose-escalation patients had previously received checkpoint inhibitors. In the dose-escalation cohort, approximately 82% of patients were male, and the mean age was roughly 60 years with a range of roughly 20 to 85. Among the roughly 52 dose-escalation patients, around 20 had hepatocellular carcinoma, roughly 15 melanoma, 9 renal cell carcinoma and 9 head and neck cancer. Partial responses occurred in three dose-escalation patients: two with cutaneous melanoma and one with hepatocellular carcinoma. The monotherapy dose-escalation portion (N ≈ 50 patients) of the phase I ivuxolimab trial is reported in the paper. The purpose of peripheral TCRbeta sequencing was to test whether ivuxolimab changed TCR sequence diversity and led to clonal T-cell expansion.

The paper as a whole reports these results and caveats: In partial responders in the 0.1-3.0 mg/kg groups, normalized peripheral clonal expansion was found to be among the lowest, especially among CD8+ T cells. After ivuxolimab, CD8+ T cells had more expanded clones than CD4+ T cells on average. Low levels of normalized T-cell clonal expansion were also seen in some nonresponding patients. At doses from 0.1 to 3.0 mg/kg, clonal expansion was seen in both CD4+ and CD8+ blood T cells between baseline and week 6. Which antigens the clonally expanded peripheral T cells were specific for was not determined.

For sequencing of the TCRbeta CDR3 region, genomic DNA was extracted from the sorted cells. The immunoSEQ Assay was used for sequencing of TCRbeta CDR3 regions. TCRdb re-hosts the immuneACCESS table, in-frame sequences only. Its copies lack some clones; in the studies checked, an unresolved V gene accounts for under half of them, and the cause for the rest is not known. This sample lists some 43,000 clones; about 83% were detected once. About a third of the sample is taken by the ten largest. This clone was seen a handful of times. The antigen it binds to is not known. No much larger clonotype is one base removed from it; base qualities were not supplied. Between the V and J ends, shortened by 6 bases and 4 bases respectively, the junction contains 28 bases. Inclusive of the bounding cysteine and phenylalanine, the CDR3 is 19 residues long. Only CDR3 DNA is held: 57 bases, read in frame from base 1. Reading the germline V gene gives CDR1 SNHLY and CDR2 FYNNEI.

Patients with a history of autoimmune disease or receiving systemic immunosuppression were excluded from the trial. Peripheral blood for TCR sequencing was collected from all dose cohorts at baseline, on cycle 4 day 1, and on cycle 7 day 1. Samples were obtained from an open-label, multicenter, first-in-human phase I dose-escalation trial of ivuxolimab. The trial enrolled adults with locally advanced or metastatic head and neck squamous cell, hepatocellular, melanoma or renal cell carcinoma. Before TCR sequencing, CD4+ T cells and CD8+ T cells were sorted from peripheral blood as separate populations.

Sequences were derived from CD4+ or CD8+ T cells sorted from blood, sampled in a trial of the OX40 agonist ivuxolimab. The receptor chain draws on TRBV2 and TRBJ1-5, with the D gene too uncertain to name. This TCR was recovered from an adult with an advanced solid tumor such as melanoma, head and neck, liver or kidney cancer. CDR3 reads: CASREPNTTRPGANQPQHF. The sequenced DNA is TGTGCCAGCAGGGAACCGAACACCACCAGGCCAGGTGCTAATCAGCCCCAGCATTTT.